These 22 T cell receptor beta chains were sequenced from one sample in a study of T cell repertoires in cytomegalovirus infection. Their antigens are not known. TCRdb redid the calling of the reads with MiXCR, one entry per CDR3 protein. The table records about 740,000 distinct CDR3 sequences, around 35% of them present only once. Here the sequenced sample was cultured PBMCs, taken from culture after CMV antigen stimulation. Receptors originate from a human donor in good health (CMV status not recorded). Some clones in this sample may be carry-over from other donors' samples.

This chain's CDR3 is CASSHPTSTGGHGYTF. Written as DNA, the CDR3 is TGCGCCAGCAGCCACCCCACCTCGACAGGGGGTCATGGCTACACCTTC. This chain joins TRBV4-3 and TRBJ1-2, with TRBD1 matching over 9 bases. V was pared by 3 bases and J by 6 bases, with 11 bases of the junction left unmatched. The CDR3 extends over 16 amino acids. Germline CDR1 is LGHNA and CDR2 is YSLEER.

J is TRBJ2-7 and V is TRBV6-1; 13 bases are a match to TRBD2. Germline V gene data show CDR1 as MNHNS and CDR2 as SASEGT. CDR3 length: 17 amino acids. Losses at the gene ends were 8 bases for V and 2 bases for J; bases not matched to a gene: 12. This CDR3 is CASPLRFGTSGAYEQYF. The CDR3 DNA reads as TGTGCCAGCCCCCTTAGGTTTGGGACTAGCGGGGCCTACGAGCAGTACTTC.

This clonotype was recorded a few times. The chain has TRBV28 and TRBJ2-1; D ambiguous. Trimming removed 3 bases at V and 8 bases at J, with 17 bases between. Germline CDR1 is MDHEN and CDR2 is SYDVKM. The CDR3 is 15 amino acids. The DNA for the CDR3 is TGTGCCAGCAGTTTTACCGCCCCCCCAGACGATGAGCAGTTCTTC. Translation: CASSFTAPPDDEQFF.

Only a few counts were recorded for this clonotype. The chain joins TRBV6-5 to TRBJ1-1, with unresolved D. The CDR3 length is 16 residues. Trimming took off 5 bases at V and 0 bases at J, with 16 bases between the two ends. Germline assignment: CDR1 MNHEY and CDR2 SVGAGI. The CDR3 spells CASSPRIGFMNTEAFF. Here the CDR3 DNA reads TGTGCCAGCAGTCCCCGGATCGGGTTCATGAACACTGAAGCTTTCTTT.

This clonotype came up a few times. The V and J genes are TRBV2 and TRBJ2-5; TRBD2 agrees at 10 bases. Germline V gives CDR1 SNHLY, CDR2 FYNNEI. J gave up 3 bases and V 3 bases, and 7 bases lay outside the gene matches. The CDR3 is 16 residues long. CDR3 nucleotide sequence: TGTGCCAGCAGTGAGTGGCTAGCGGGGGAAAAAGAGACCCAGTACTTC. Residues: CASSEWLAGEKETQYF.

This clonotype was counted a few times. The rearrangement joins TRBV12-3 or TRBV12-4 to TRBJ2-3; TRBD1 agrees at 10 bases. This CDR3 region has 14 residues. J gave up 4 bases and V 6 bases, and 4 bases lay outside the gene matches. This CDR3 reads CASRRTGGPDTQYF. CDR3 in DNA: TGTGCCAGCAGGAGGACAGGGGGGCCAGATACGCAGTATTTT.

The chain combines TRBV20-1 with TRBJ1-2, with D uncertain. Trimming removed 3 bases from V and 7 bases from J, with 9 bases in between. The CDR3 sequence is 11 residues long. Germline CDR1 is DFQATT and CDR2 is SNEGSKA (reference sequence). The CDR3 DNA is TGCAGTGCTAGGGTTACTGGTGGCTACACCTTC. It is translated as CSARVTGGYTF.

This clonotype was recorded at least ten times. CDR3 in DNA: TGCGCCAGCAGCCAAGATCCCCGGGGACCCCAGCATTTT. Its protein product is CASSQDPRGPQHF. This chain joins TRBV4-1 and TRBJ1-5; D uncertain. V was clipped by 0 bases and J by 10 bases, with 10 bases between them. Germline V CDR1 and CDR2: MGHRA, YSYEKL. The CDR3 consists of 13 residues.

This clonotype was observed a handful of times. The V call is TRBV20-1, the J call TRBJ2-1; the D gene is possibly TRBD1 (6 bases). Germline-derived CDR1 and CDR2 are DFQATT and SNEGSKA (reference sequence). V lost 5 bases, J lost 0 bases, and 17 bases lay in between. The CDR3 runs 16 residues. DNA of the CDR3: TGCAGTGCTGTAGGGGGTCAGGCGGGCTCCTACAATGAGCAGTTCTTC. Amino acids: CSAVGGQAGSYNEQFF.

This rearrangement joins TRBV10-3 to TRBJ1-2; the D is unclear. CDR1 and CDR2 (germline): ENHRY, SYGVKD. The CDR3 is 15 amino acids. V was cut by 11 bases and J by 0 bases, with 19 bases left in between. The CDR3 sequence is CAAGVTASANYGYTF. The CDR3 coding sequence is TGTGCCGCCGGGGTCACAGCTTCAGCTAACTATGGCTACACCTTC.

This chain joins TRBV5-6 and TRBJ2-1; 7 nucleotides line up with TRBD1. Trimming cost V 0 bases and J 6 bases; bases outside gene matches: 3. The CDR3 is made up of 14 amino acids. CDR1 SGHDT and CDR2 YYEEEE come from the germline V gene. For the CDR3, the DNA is TGTGCCAGCAGCTTGGGGGGACAGACCAATGAGCAGTTCTTC. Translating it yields CASSLGGQTNEQFF.

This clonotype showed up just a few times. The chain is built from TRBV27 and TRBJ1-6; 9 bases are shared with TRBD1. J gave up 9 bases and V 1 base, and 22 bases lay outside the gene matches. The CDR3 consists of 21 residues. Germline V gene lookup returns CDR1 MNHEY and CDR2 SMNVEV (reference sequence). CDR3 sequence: CASSLYQPGQGVDGLFSPLHF. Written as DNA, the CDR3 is TGTGCCAGCAGTTTATATCAACCGGGACAGGGAGTAGACGGGCTGTTTTCACCCCTCCACTTT.

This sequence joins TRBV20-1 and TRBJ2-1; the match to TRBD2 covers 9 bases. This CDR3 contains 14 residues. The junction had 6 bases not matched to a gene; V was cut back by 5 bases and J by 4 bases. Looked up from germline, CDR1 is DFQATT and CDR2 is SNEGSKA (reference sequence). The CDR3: CSAPTSGQYNEQFF. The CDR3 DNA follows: TGCAGTGCTCCGACTAGCGGACAGTACAATGAGCAGTTCTTC.

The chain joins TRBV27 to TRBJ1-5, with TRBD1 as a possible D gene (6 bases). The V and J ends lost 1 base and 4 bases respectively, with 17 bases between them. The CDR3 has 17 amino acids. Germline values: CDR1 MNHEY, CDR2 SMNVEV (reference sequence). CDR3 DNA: TGTGCCAGCAGTTTATTCTCCATTAGGGGGTATAATCAGCCCCAGCATTTT. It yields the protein CASSLFSIRGYNQPQHF.

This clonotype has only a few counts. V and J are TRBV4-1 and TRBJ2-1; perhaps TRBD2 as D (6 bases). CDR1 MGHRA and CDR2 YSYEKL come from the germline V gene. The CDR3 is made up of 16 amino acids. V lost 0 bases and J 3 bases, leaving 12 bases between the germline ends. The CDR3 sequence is CASSQEGPDYYNEQFF. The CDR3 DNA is TGCGCCAGCAGCCAAGAAGGACCGGACTACTACAATGAGCAGTTCTTC.

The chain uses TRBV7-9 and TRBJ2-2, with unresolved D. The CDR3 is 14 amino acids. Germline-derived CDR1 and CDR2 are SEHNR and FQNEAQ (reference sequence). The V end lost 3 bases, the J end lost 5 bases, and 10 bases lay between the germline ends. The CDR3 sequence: CASSLQVGTGELFF. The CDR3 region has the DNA TGTGCCAGCAGCTTGCAGGTTGGGACCGGGGAGCTGTTTTTT.

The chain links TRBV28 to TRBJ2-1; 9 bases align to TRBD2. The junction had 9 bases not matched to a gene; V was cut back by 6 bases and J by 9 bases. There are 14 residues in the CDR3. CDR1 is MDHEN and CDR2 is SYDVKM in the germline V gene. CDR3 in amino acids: CASRLAGPYSEQFF. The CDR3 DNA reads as TGTGCCAGCAGGCTAGCGGGGCCGTATAGTGAGCAGTTCTTC.

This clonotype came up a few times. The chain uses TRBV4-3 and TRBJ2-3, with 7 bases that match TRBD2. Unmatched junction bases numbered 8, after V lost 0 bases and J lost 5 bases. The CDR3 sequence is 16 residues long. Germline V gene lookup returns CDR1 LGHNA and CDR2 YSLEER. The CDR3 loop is CASSQERRDYGDTQYF. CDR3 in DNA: TGCGCCAGCAGCCAAGAACGCCGGGACTACGGAGATACGCAGTATTTT.

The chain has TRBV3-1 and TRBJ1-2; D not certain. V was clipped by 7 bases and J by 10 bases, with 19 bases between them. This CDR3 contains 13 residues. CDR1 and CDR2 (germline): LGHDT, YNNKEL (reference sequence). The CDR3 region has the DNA TGTGCCAGCACCTCACCCTCGACCCGGCTCTACACCTTC. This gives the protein CASTSPSTRLYTF.

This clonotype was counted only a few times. CDR3: CASRRVREAFF. The CDR3 nucleotides read TGTGCCAGCAGACGTGTCAGGGAAGCTTTCTTT. The V call is TRBV12-3 or TRBV12-4, the J call TRBJ1-1; no firm D call. The CDR3 has 11 residues. The V end was cut by 6 bases, the J end by 8 bases, with 10 bases between.

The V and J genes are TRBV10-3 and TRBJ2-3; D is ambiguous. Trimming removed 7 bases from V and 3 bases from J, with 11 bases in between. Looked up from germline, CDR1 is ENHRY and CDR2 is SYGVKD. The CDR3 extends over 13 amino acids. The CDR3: CAIKHQETDTQYF. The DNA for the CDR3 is TGTGCCATCAAACACCAAGAAACAGATACGCAGTATTTT.

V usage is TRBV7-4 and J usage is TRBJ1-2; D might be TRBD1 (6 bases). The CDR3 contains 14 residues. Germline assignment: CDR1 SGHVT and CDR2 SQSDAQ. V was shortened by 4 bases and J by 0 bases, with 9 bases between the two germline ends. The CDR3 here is CASSSGQTNYGYTF. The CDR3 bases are TGTGCCAGCAGCTCCGGACAGACTAACTATGGCTACACCTTC.